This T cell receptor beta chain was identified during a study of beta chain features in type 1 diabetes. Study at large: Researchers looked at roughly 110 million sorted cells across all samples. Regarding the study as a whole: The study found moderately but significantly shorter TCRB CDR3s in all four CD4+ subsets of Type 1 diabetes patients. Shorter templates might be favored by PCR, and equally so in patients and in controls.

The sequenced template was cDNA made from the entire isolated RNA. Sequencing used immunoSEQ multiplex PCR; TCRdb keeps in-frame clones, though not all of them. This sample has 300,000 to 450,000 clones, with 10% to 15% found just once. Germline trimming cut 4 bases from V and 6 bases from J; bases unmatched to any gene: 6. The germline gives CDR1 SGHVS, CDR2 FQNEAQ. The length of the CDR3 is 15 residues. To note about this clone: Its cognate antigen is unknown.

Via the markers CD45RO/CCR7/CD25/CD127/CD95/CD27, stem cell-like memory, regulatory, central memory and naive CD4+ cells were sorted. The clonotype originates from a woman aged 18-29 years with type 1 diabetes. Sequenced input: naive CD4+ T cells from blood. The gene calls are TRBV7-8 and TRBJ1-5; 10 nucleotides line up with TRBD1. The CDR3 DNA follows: TGTGCCAGCAGCTGGGACAGGGGACGAGGTCAGCCCCAGCATTTT. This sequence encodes CASSWDRGRGQPQHF.